The 21 T cell receptor beta chains below were found in one sample sequenced in a study of blood T cells in healthy people across ages. A second PCR of 7 to 11 cycles used a sample-barcoded 5' primer and a J-beta primer mix. One entry per CDR3 protein results from TCRdb running MiXCR on the 5' RACE reads. The sample consists of under 700,000 distinct CDR3 sequences, approximately 25% of them appearing once. Separately, the same data were catalogued under a study of T cells of mothers and their children.

Sequencing used blood. Every receptor here comes from a boy aged 5-17 years in good health.

Points on this clonotype: A read error may produce the germline difference seen at one junction end. The V and J genes are TRBV5-1 and TRBJ2-7; TRBD1 matches 7 bases. CDR3 size: 15 residues. Looked up from germline, CDR1 is SGHRS and CDR2 is YFSETQ. The DNA of the CDR3 is TGCGTCAGCAAACCCACGGGTAACAGGGACAGCGAGCAGTACTTC. Its translation: CVSKPTGNRDSEQYF. The whole variable domain, filled in from reference TRBV5-1 and TRBJ2-7, reads KAGVTQTPRYLIKTRGQQVTLSCSPISGHRSVSWYQQTPGQGLQFLFEYFSETQRNKGNFPGRFSGRQFSNSRSEMNVSTLELGDSALYLCVSKPTGNRDSEQYFGPGTRLTVT.

Written as DNA, the CDR3 is TGTGCCAGCAGCTCCTCCGCCGCAGCAGGGCGTTGGGGTTTCTTT. It specifies CASSSSAAAGRWGFF. V gene TRBV7-9 combines with J gene TRBJ1-1; TRBD1 is a possible D gene (5 bases). The length of the CDR3 is 15 residues. CDR1 SEHNR and CDR2 FQNEAQ come from the germline V gene (reference sequence). The germline V and J ends were trimmed by 4 bases and 13 bases, with 25 bases remaining between them.

The chain is built from TRBV20-1 and TRBJ2-7; the D call may be TRBD1 or TRBD2 (5 bases each). The CDR3 covers 14 residues. With 6 bases removed from V and 9 bases from J, the gap between germline ends came to 24 bases. Germline V gene sequence: CDR1 DFQATT, CDR2 SNEGSKA (reference sequence). The CDR3 is CSAKISPQGRTQYF. The CDR3 region has the DNA TGCAGTGCAAAGATCTCGCCCCAGGGACGCACGCAGTACTTC.

The chain uses TRBV5-1 and TRBJ1-1; D gene uncertain. Trimming removed 0 bases at V and 6 bases at J, with 12 bases between. The CDR3 spans 14 residues. Germline values: CDR1 SGHRS, CDR2 YFSETQ. The CDR3 sequence: CASSLDAEVSEAFF. Written as DNA, the CDR3 is TGCGCCAGCAGCTTGGATGCGGAGGTCTCTGAAGCTTTCTTT. Drawing the rest from reference TRBV5-1 and TRBJ1-1, the complete variable domain is KAGVTQTPRYLIKTRGQQVTLSCSPISGHRSVSWYQQTPGQGLQFLFEYFSETQRNKGNFPGRFSGRQFSNSRSEMNVSTLELGDSALYLCASSLDAEVSEAFFGQGTRLTVV.

As to this clonotype: The junction and the germline gene differ at one end; a read error may be behind it. The rearrangement uses TRBV10-3 and TRBJ2-1; 8 nucleotides align to TRBD2. From germline, CDR1 is ENHRY and CDR2 SYGVKD. The length of the CDR3 is 14 residues. The CDR3, as DNA: TGCGCCATCAGTACCAAGACTAGCGACCATGAGCAGTTCTTC. Translation gives CAISTKTSDHEQFF.

This rearrangement joins TRBV7-9 to TRBJ1-5; no clear D. The V end lost 4 bases, the J end lost 0 bases, and 10 bases lay between the germline ends. CDR3 length: 15 amino acids. In germline, CDR1 is SEHNR, CDR2 FQNEAQ (reference sequence). CDR3 in DNA: TGTGCCAGCAGCTCCCATAGGGATAGCAATCAGCCCCAGCATTTT. This sequence encodes CASSSHRDSNQPQHF.

The table lists this clonotype with a few counts. This chain connects TRBV7-2 to TRBJ1-2; D unresolved. The V end was cut by 5 bases, the J end by 12 bases, with 19 bases between. CDR1 and CDR2 from the germline V gene are SGHTA and FQGNSA. The CDR3 covers 13 residues. CDR3 sequence (DNA): TGTGCCAGCAGCCCCGGTGTTACCTCCTATAACACCTTC. Protein: CASSPGVTSYNTF.

This clonotype was observed a handful of times. J is TRBJ2-2 and V is TRBV5-1; D remains ambiguous. The germline V gene encodes CDR1 SGHRS and CDR2 YFSETQ. The V end lost 6 bases, the J end lost 0 bases, and 12 bases lay between the germline ends. There are 15 residues in the CDR3. CDR3 coding DNA: TGCGCCAGCAAACCCCTCCAGACGAACACCGGGGAGCTGTTTTTT. Its protein product is CASKPLQTNTGELFF.

By proportion, this clonotype is medium-sized. V and J are TRBV4-3 and TRBJ2-7; 9 bases agree with TRBD1. Germline CDR1 and CDR2: LGHNA and YSLEER. CDR3 length equals 16 residues. The trim removed 0 bases at V and 1 base at J, leaving 4 bases unmatched. The chain's CDR3 is CASSQDVGQGSYEQYF. The DNA of the CDR3 is TGCGCCAGCAGCCAAGATGTGGGACAGGGATCCTACGAGCAGTACTTC.

The V and J genes are TRBV28 and TRBJ2-2; TRBD1 is a possible D gene (6 bases). Between the trimmed V and J ends, which lost 5 bases and 2 bases, there was a span of 12 bases. Looked up from germline, CDR1 is MDHEN and CDR2 is SYDVKM. The CDR3 contains 15 residues. The CDR3 bases are TGTGCCAGCAGTCTAAGGACAGTAAACACCGGGGAGCTGTTTTTT. This gives the protein CASSLRTVNTGELFF. Using reference TRBV28 and TRBJ2-2 for the parts outside the CDR3, the full variable domain is DVKVTQSSRYLVKRTGEKVFLECVQDMDHENMFWYRQDPGLGLRLIYFSYDVKMKEKGDIPEGYSVSREKKERFSLILESASTNQTSMYLCASSLRTVNTGELFFGEGSRLTVL.

The V gene is TRBV18, the J gene TRBJ2-1; 10 bases are a match to TRBD2. J was trimmed by 5 bases and V by 1 base; bases with no gene match: 8. Germline lookup yields CDR1 KGHSH and CDR2 LQKENI. CDR3 length equals 17 residues. CDR3 protein: CASSPRGTSVENNEQFF. The CDR3 DNA sequence: TGTGCCAGCTCACCACGGGGGACTAGCGTGGAAAACAATGAGCAGTTCTTC.

Only a few counts were recorded for this clonotype. The V and J genes are TRBV5-1 and TRBJ1-1, with a possible D match to TRBD1 (6 bases). CDR1 SGHRS and CDR2 YFSETQ come from the germline V gene. The length of the CDR3 is 14 residues. V gave up 3 bases and J gave up 8 bases, with 17 bases separating them. The CDR3 region is CASSSEQGLPEAFF. The CDR3 coding sequence is TGCGCCAGCAGCTCCGAACAGGGACTGCCCGAAGCTTTCTTT.

This clonotype was picked up a small number of times. The genes are TRBV3-1 and TRBJ2-1; maybe TRBD2 (6 bases). Germline assignment: CDR1 LGHDT and CDR2 YNNKEL (reference sequence). This CDR3 region has 17 residues. V lost 4 bases, J lost 8 bases, and 24 bases lay in between. CDR3 sequence (DNA): TGTGCCAGCAGCCCCCTAGGGGCTAGCGTCTCGAGCGATGAGCAGTTCTTC. This gives the protein CASSPLGASVSSDEQFF.

The chain uses TRBV19 and TRBJ2-7; D gene unclear. The DNA end favors TRBJ2-5, so the J call may be wrong. The CDR3 has 11 amino acids. Germline assignment: CDR1 LNHDA and CDR2 SQIVND (reference sequence). In DNA, the CDR3 is TGTGCCAGTAGAAGAAGAGAGACCCAGTACTTC. Translating gives CASRRRETQYF.

CDR3 loop: CASSPSREKTTNEKLFF. The CDR3, as DNA: TGTGCCAGCAGCCCCAGCAGGGAAAAGACAACTAATGAAAAACTGTTTTTT. The rearrangement links TRBV7-9 to TRBJ1-4; maybe TRBD1 (5 bases). V dropped 5 bases and J dropped 0 bases, with 16 bases sitting between them. This CDR3 has 17 residues. CDR1 and CDR2 (germline): SEHNR, FQNEAQ (reference sequence).

The rearrangement links TRBV4-3 to TRBJ2-1; 10 bases align to TRBD2. The V and J ends lost 1 base and 4 bases, in that order; junction bases with no gene match: 7. The CDR3 loop spans 17 amino acids. Germline V lookup: CDR1 LGHNA, CDR2 YSLEER. The CDR3 protein is CASSQGKVAGGYNEQFF. The CDR3 DNA reads as TGCGCCAGCAGCCAAGGGAAGGTAGCGGGGGGTTACAATGAGCAGTTCTTC.

V is TRBV27 and J is TRBJ2-7; D is uncertain. CDR1 MNHEY and CDR2 SMNVEV come from the germline V gene (reference sequence). Trimming removed 1 base at V and 3 bases at J, with 10 bases between. This CDR3 spans 14 amino acids. CDR3 nucleotides: TGTGCCAGCAGTTTATACCATTCAGACTACGAGCAGTACTTC. This gives the protein CASSLYHSDYEQYF.

The chain is built from TRBV2 and TRBJ1-2, with TRBD1 matching over 9 bases. CDR1 and CDR2 from the germline V gene are SNHLY and FYNNEI. This CDR3 is 12 amino acids long. V lost 11 bases to trimming and J lost 4 bases; unmatched junction nucleotides: 5. As DNA, the CDR3 is TGTGCCGGTCTGGGACAGGGCTATGGCTACACCTTC. It yields the protein CAGLGQGYGYTF. Using reference TRBV2 and TRBJ1-2 for the parts outside the CDR3, the full variable domain is EPEVTQTPSHQVTQMGQEVILRCVPISNHLYFYWYRQILGQKVEFLVSFYNNEISEKSEIFDDQFSVERPDGSNFTLKIRSTKLEDSAMYFCAGLGQGYGYTFGSGTRLTVV.

The J gene is TRBJ1-3, the V gene TRBV6-1; no definite D call. Germline values: CDR1 MNHNS, CDR2 SASEGT. The germline V and J ends were trimmed by 3 bases and 0 bases, with 12 bases remaining between them. The CDR3 runs 16 residues. CDR3 region: CASSDRTADSGNTIYF. The DNA of the CDR3 is TGTGCCAGCAGTGATCGGACGGCCGACTCTGGAAACACCATATATTTT.

The rearrangement links TRBV6-6 to TRBJ2-7, with D uncertain. CDR3 length: 14 residues. Looked up from germline, CDR1 is MNHNY and CDR2 is SVGAGI (reference sequence). V was shortened by 0 bases and J by 5 bases, with 11 bases between the two germline ends. This CDR3 is CASSYSSGGDEQYF. The CDR3 DNA reads as TGTGCCAGCAGTTACTCTTCAGGTGGGGACGAGCAGTACTTC.

This clonotype was detected only a few times. The chain links TRBV4-3 to TRBJ1-6; D not certain. With 0 bases removed from V and 3 bases from J, the gap between germline ends came to 9 bases. The CDR3 is 16 residues long. CDR1 is LGHNA, CDR2 YSLEER, per germline. CDR3 DNA sequence: TGCGCCAGCAGCCAAGATCCGGGCTACTATAATTCACCCCTCCACTTT. Translation: CASSQDPGYYNSPLHF.